The 3 T cell receptor beta chains reported below all come from one sample, sequenced in a study of blood T cell repertoires in COVID-19. Sequencing used immunoSEQ multiplex PCR; TCRdb keeps in-frame clones, though not all of them. The data contain around 160,000 clones, 80% to 90% of them singletons. The sequenced material came from peripheral blood. Receptors were obtained from a woman aged 55-70 years with COVID-19, enrolled during active disease.

The V and J genes are TRBV7-2 and TRBJ2-5; D gene ambiguous. V lost 5 bases and J 0 bases, leaving 7 bases between the germline ends. This CDR3 region has 13 residues. CDR1 is SGHTA, CDR2 FQGNSA, per germline. This CDR3 is CASSLSYQETQYF. The CDR3 DNA sequence: TGTGCCAGCAGCCTATCGTACCAAGAGACCCAGTACTTC.

The chain is built from TRBV7-3 and TRBJ1-5; 7 bases agree with TRBD1. Trimming took 5 bases from V and 5 from J; bases not matched to a gene: 18. The CDR3 is 18 amino acids. Germline loops: CDR1 SGHTA, CDR2 FQGTGA. CDR3 coding DNA: TGTGCCAGCAGCCTTGAAGAGACAGGGTGGTTTTATTATCAGCCCCAGCATTTT. It is translated as CASSLEETGWFYYQPQHF.

This sequence joins TRBV5-1 and TRBJ1-3; D perhaps matches TRBD1 (6 bases). The V end was cut by 5 bases, the J end by 0 bases, with 12 bases between. Germline lookup yields CDR1 SGHRS and CDR2 YFSETQ. CDR3 length equals 15 residues. The DNA for the CDR3 is TGCGCCAGCAGTAACACAGGGAACTCTGGAAACACCATATATTTT. Amino acid sequence: CASSNTGNSGNTIYF.